This T cell receptor (beta chain) was profiled in a study of T cell responses to AZD1222 COVID-19 vaccine. General study results and limits: Unmutated variant regions are reportedly targeted by nearly half of spike-specific TCRs. The CD4 TCRs associated with vaccination extended across spike and predominated at 160-218 and 743-854. Donors skewed white British and female; clonal diversity was possibly underestimated.

Measured with immunoSEQ multiplex PCR; TCRdb has only the in-frame clones, and not every one. Here the sample spans over 120,000 clones, roughly 93% being singletons. As for this clone: Its specificity is not known.

V lost 7 bases and J lost 1, with 10 bases in between. In germline, CDR1 is SQVTM, CDR2 ANQGSEA. The CDR3 is 13 residues long. This clonotype was obtained from an adult in good health. Sequenced material: peripheral blood, taken on day 0 of AZD1222 vaccination. V and J are TRBV29-1 and TRBJ1-4, with a possible D match to TRBD1 (6 bases). CDR3 residues: CSALQGTNEKLFF. CDR3 DNA: TGCAGCGCTTTACAGGGAACTAATGAAAAACTGTTTTTT.